The clone carrying this T cell receptor (beta chain) showed up many times. Antigen: not known. Germline CDR1 reads SEHNR; CDR2 reads FQNEAQ (reference sequence). This CDR3 region has 16 residues. V was clipped by 5 bases and J by 0 bases; unmatched bases: 6. Building of the TCR beta libraries involved iRepertoire HTBI primers and Arm-PCR of CDR3 regions. Original handling: Spanning all samples, the identified segments comprised approximately 60 TRBV and about 15 TRBJ. TCRdb analysed the multiplex PCR reads with MiXCR anew, one entry per CDR3 protein. The V and J calls shown here were made by TCRdb, not taken from the authors' results. Counted here are around 400,000 distinct CDR3 sequences, 20% to 25% occurring once; the ten biggest clones make up approximately 27%. The time point: persistent/refractory GD, antithyroid drugs over 5 years with positive TRAb. The TCR library used RNA extracted from PBMCs. Patients came through an endocrinology department, and that department was in Xi'an, China.

This specimen comes from a study of regulatory T cells in long-lasting Graves disease. General observations from the study: Persistent disease exhibited a predilection for TRBV28, TRBJ1-2 and TRBJ2-5.

The receptor's source is a woman between 40 and 50 years old with Graves disease. Here the sequenced sample was peripheral blood mononuclear cells (PBMCs), taken when the disease was refractory, from a patient treated with antithyroid drugs. The chain couples TRBV7-9 to TRBJ2-2; 7 bases are shared with TRBD1. The CDR3 protein is CASSPPGTANTGELFF. The CDR3 bases are TGTGCCAGCAGCCCCCCCGGGACAGCGAACACCGGGGAGCTGTTTTTT.